This T cell receptor beta chain was profiled in a study of response to subunit inactivated influenza vaccine (dated by TCRdb to the late 2010s). General notes on the study: Deep quantitative T cell receptor repertoire profiling was used in the study to track responses to a trivalent subunit inactivated influenza vaccine.

Here is what the overall study found, with its caveats: The authors suggested that each seasonal influenza vaccination may recruit only a limited number of new T cells.

Comment on this clonotype: The antigen it recognizes is unknown. The record has no base qualities; no much larger clone is one base away.

The method behind the library was RT-PCR. TCRdb shows the sequencer as Illumina HiSeq 2500. TCRdb applied fastp at Q25 and MiXCR to the public reads, then kept only in-frame beta chains. Each record represents a unique CDR3 protein, reported with the most common genes and DNA among its rows. The sample contains hundreds of thousands of distinct CDR3 sequences, 15% to 18% of them found a single time. Jointly, the top ten make up around 10% of the sample. The receptor was isolated from a man aged 45-60 years who received an inactivated influenza vaccine. Donor details come from another sample of the same person, matched by shared clones. Sequencing was performed on PBMCs from blood, taken approximately 12 days after vaccination.

CDR3 loop: CSATAVRPGLAIDEQFF. The nucleotides are TGCAGTGCTACCGCCGTAAGACCGGGACTAGCTATCGATGAGCAGTTCTTC. The rearrangement joined TRBV20-1 to TRBJ2-1; 9 bases in the middle match TRBD2. Taken from cysteine to phenylalanine, the CDR3 has 17 residues. Solely the CDR3 DNA is kept, with 51 bases framed from the first base. Trimming accounts for 4 bases at V and 8 bases at J, while the number of junction bases matched to no gene is 18. Reading the germline V gene (reference sequence) gives CDR1 DFQATT and CDR2 SNEGSKA.